The next 32 T cell receptor beta chains were all read from a single sample in a study of graft-versus-host responses after intestinal transplantation. No antigen has been identified for these receptors. Using immunoSEQ multiplex PCR, the repertoire was profiled, and TCRdb retains in-frame clones only, with some absent. The table records 96,000 or so clones, around 90% of them present only once. Source: unstimulated CD4+ T cells sorted from spleen or lymph node cells, taken before intestinal transplant. Receptors originate from a human donor who received an intestinal transplant.

The chain carries TRBV5-8 and TRBJ2-3; no reliable D call. V was pared by 5 bases and J by 8 bases, with 18 bases between. Per germline, CDR1 SGHTS and CDR2 YDEGEE. This CDR3 has 14 residues. The CDR3 nucleotides are TGTGCCAGCAGTCCATCCATACCGGCAGGTACGCAGTATTTT. Protein: CASSPSIPAGTQYF. The full variable domain, completed using reference TRBV5-8 and TRBJ2-3, is EAGVTQSPTHLIKTRGQQATLRCSPISGHTSVYWYQQALGLGLQFLLWYDEGEERNRGNFPPRFSGRQFPNYSSELNVNALELEDSALYLCASSPSIPAGTQYFGPGTRLTVL.

The genes are TRBV7-6 and TRBJ2-7, with 9 nucleotides matching TRBD2. V shed 1 base, J shed 1 base, and the junction held 8 bases outside the gene matches. This CDR3 region has 17 residues. The V gene's germline CDR1 is SGHVS and CDR2 FNYEAQ. As DNA, the CDR3 is TGTGCCAGCAGCTTAGGAGCGGGAGGTTTTTTATCCTACGAGCAGTACTTC. As protein: CASSLGAGGFLSYEQYF.

The genes are TRBV19 and TRBJ2-1, with 9 bases aligning to TRBD1. Germline loops: CDR1 LNHDA, CDR2 SQIVND (reference sequence). This CDR3 spans 18 amino acids. V dropped 3 bases and J dropped 7; count of bases not matched to a gene: 16. The CDR3 loop is CASSIFAGTGFFLNEQFF. The CDR3 DNA reads as TGTGCCAGTAGTATTTTTGCCGGGACAGGGTTCTTCTTGAATGAGCAGTTCTTC.

This chain connects TRBV27 to TRBJ2-3, with TRBD2 as a possible D gene (6 bases). The CDR3 has 18 residues. The V gene's germline CDR1 is MNHEY and CDR2 SMNVEV (reference sequence). Trimming removed 5 bases at V and 3 bases at J, with 24 bases between. CDR3 sequence: CASSRFGRDRVGTDTQYF. Written as DNA, the CDR3 is TGTGCCAGCAGTCGCTTCGGGCGGGACCGTGTTGGGACAGATACGCAGTATTTT.

J is TRBJ2-4 and V is TRBV30, with 10 nucleotides matching TRBD2. The CDR3 spans 18 residues. From germline, CDR1 is GTSNPN and CDR2 SVGIG (reference sequence). Unmatched junction bases numbered 12, after V lost 1 base and J lost 3 bases. The CDR3 loop reads CAWSEASLAGVGKNIQYF. The CDR3 nucleotides read TGTGCCTGGAGTGAAGCCTCCCTAGCGGGAGTAGGCAAAAACATTCAGTACTTC. Combining the CDR3 with reference TRBV30 and TRBJ2-4 gives the whole variable domain SQTIHQWPATLVQPVGSPLSLECTVEGTSNPNLYWYRQAAGRGLQLLFYSVGIGQISSEVPQNLSASRPQDRQFILSSKKLLLSDSGFYLCAWSEASLAGVGKNIQYFGAGTRLSVL.

Remarks on this clone: The same CDR3 arises from other DNA sequences in this sample as well. The chain recombines TRBV2 with TRBJ1-6; 7 nucleotides align to TRBD1. The CDR3 has 15 residues. The junction had 10 bases not matched to a gene; V was cut back by 1 base and J by 13 bases. CDR1 and CDR2 (germline): SNHLY, FYNNEI. The CDR3 coding sequence is TGTGCCAGCAGTGAAGGCACCGGGACAGTTTCCCCCCTCCACTTT. Encoded protein: CASSEGTGTVSPLHF.

This clone showed up just once. The V and J genes are TRBV2 and TRBJ2-5; no definite D call. The DNA end lines up better with TRBJ2-7; the J call may be wrong. The CDR3 is 15 residues long. The germline V gene has CDR1 SNHLY and CDR2 FYNNEI. The chain's CDR3 is CASSRPGDLDYEQYF. Written as DNA, the CDR3 is TGTGCCAGCAGTAGGCCCGGAGACCTCGACTACGAGCAGTACTTC.

The chain is built from TRBV6-4 and TRBJ2-1; possibly TRBD1 for D (6 bases). Germline V lookup: CDR1 MRHNA, CDR2 SNTAGT. V was cut by 2 bases and J by 2 bases, with 10 bases left in between. The CDR3 has 15 residues. CDR3: CASSDRDTTYNEQFF. The CDR3 DNA reads TGTGCCAGCAGTGACCGGGACACAACCTACAATGAGCAGTTCTTC.

The chain links TRBV4-3 to TRBJ1-2; TRBD1 matches 10 bases. Looked up from germline, CDR1 is LGHNA and CDR2 is YSLEER. The CDR3 spans 16 residues. With V trimmed by 1 base and J by 1 base, 3 bases remained unmatched. CDR3 coding DNA: TGCGCCAGCAGCCAAGGACAGGGGGCCGATAACTATGGCTACACCTTC. It yields the protein CASSQGQGADNYGYTF.

This clone occurred once. The chain joins TRBV6-6 to TRBJ1-1; D possibly corresponds to TRBD1 (6 bases). The CDR3 consists of 13 residues. Germline V CDR1 and CDR2: MNHNY, SVGAGI (reference sequence). The ends were cut back, 2 bases at V and 9 bases at J, with 13 bases in the middle. CDR3 bases: TGTGCCAGCAGTTACAGGGCGGACAGTCAAGCTTTCTTT. Its protein is CASSYRADSQAFF.

V and J are TRBV18 and TRBJ1-1, with 7 bases matching TRBD1. There are 16 residues in the CDR3. Germline CDR1 is KGHSH and CDR2 is LQKENI. V was pared by 1 base and J by 0 bases, with 5 bases of the junction left unmatched. The CDR3 sequence is CASSPRGQFMNTEAFF. CDR3 bases: TGTGCCAGCTCACCACGGGGACAGTTTATGAACACTGAAGCTTTCTTT.

V gene TRBV5-6 combines with J gene TRBJ1-2; 8 bases line up with TRBD1. Germline CDR1 SGHDT, CDR2 YYEEEE. Unmatched junction bases numbered 17, after V lost 0 bases and J lost 4 bases. The CDR3 length is 19 residues. The CDR3 loop reads CASSLGFGQGLTALYGYTF. The CDR3 DNA reads TGTGCCAGCAGCTTGGGATTTGGACAGGGCTTAACAGCTCTCTATGGCTACACCTTC.

CDR3 region: CASSSRRSSYEQYF. The DNA of the CDR3 is TGTGCCAGCTCGTCGAGGAGGAGCTCCTACGAGCAGTACTTC. The chain combines TRBV27 with TRBJ2-7; a possible D gene is TRBD2 (5 bases). The CDR3 is 14 amino acids. Trimming pared 8 bases from V and 0 bases from J, leaving 14 bases between. Germline V CDR1 and CDR2: MNHEY, SMNVEV (reference sequence).

The rearrangement links TRBV2 to TRBJ2-1; 11 bases fit TRBD2. The trim removed 6 bases at V and 6 bases at J, leaving 7 bases unmatched. The CDR3 has 15 residues. Germline V gene sequence: CDR1 SNHLY, CDR2 FYNNEI. CDR3 sequence reads: CASSLLAGDSNEQFF. The DNA of the CDR3 is TGTGCCAGCAGCCTACTAGCGGGAGACAGCAATGAGCAGTTCTTC.

This rearrangement joins TRBV15 to TRBJ1-2, with D possibly TRBD1 on 5 matching bases. The CDR3 spans 14 residues. V was cut by 0 bases and J by 8 bases, with 13 bases left in between. Germline CDR1 reads LNHNV; CDR2 reads YYDKDF (reference sequence). DNA for the CDR3: TGTGCCACCAGCAGAGAGGAAGGGGTGGGGGGCTACACCTTC. This gives the protein CATSREEGVGGYTF.

This clone is a singleton in its sample. The V and J genes are TRBV7-9 and TRBJ2-7, with TRBD2 identical over 7 bases. Trimming removed 5 bases from V and 1 base from J; junction bases left unmatched: 14. This CDR3 region has 17 residues. CDR1 SEHNR and CDR2 FQNEAQ come from the germline V gene (reference sequence). The CDR3 reads CASSRSPSGGGSYEQYF. DNA for the CDR3: TGTGCCAGCAGCCGTTCCCCTAGCGGAGGTGGGTCCTACGAGCAGTACTTC.

J is TRBJ1-5 and V is TRBV19; 7 positions match TRBD1. CDR1 is LNHDA and CDR2 is SQIVND in the germline V gene (reference sequence). The CDR3 extends over 13 amino acids. Losses at the gene ends were 5 bases for V and 3 bases for J; bases not matched to a gene: 1. CDR3 nucleotide sequence: TGTGCCAGTAGTGGGACAGCCAATCAGCCCCAGCATTTT. Protein sequence: CASSGTANQPQHF.

The chain combines TRBV2 with TRBJ2-7; possible D gene TRBD1, 6 bases. With 8 bases removed from V and 1 base from J, the gap between germline ends came to 12 bases. The CDR3 has 13 residues. Germline values: CDR1 SNHLY, CDR2 FYNNEI. Here the CDR3 DNA reads TGTGCCAGCGGATACGGACAGTCCTACGAGCAGTACTTC. The encoded protein is CASGYGQSYEQYF.

This clone was detected once. The chain uses TRBV12-5 and TRBJ1-2; 10 bases fit TRBD1. Germline loops: CDR1 LGHNT, CDR2 FRNRAP. This CDR3 comprises 15 residues. V was clipped by 3 bases and J by 2 bases; unmatched bases: 3. CDR3 sequence: CASGFRGQGNYGYTF. Written as DNA, the CDR3 is TGTGCTAGTGGTTTTAGGGGACAGGGGAACTATGGCTACACCTTC.

The rearrangement joins TRBV11-2 to TRBJ2-7, with TRBD1 identical over 9 bases. This CDR3 is built from 17 residues. Per germline, CDR1 SGHAT and CDR2 FQNNGV. V shed 1 base, J shed 3 bases, and the junction held 10 bases outside the gene matches. The CDR3, as DNA: TGTGCCAGCAGCTTAGGAGTAACAGGGGGCAAGGGCTACGAGCAGTACTTC. Amino acids: CASSLGVTGGKGYEQYF. Full variable domain (rest looked up from reference TRBV11-2 and TRBJ2-7): EAGVAQSPRYKIIEKRQSVAFWCNPISGHATLYWYQQILGQGPKLLIQFQNNGVVDDSQLPKDRFSAERLKGVDSTLKIQPAKLEDSAVYLCASSLGVTGGKGYEQYFGPGTRLTVT.

The chain has TRBV9 and TRBJ1-6, with D unclear. The CDR3 length is 15 residues. The germline V and J ends were trimmed by 0 bases and 7 bases, with 11 bases remaining between them. Germline assignment: CDR1 SGDLS and CDR2 YYNGEE. The CDR3 spells CASSVGFAENSPLHF. Here the CDR3 DNA reads TGTGCCAGCAGCGTAGGCTTTGCAGAAAATTCACCCCTCCACTTT.

The chain recombines TRBV7-2 with TRBJ2-7; the match to TRBD1 covers 12 bases. The V gene's germline CDR1 is SGHTA and CDR2 FQGNSA. Trimming took 5 bases from V and 7 from J; bases not matched to a gene: 9. The CDR3 loop spans 15 amino acids. The CDR3 is CASSVRDRGRWEQYF. The DNA for the CDR3 is TGTGCCAGCAGCGTCCGGGACAGGGGGCGATGGGAGCAGTACTTC.

This chain joins TRBV15 and TRBJ1-2; D perhaps matches TRBD1 (6 bases). This CDR3 spans 14 amino acids. Trimming took 3 bases from V and 7 from J, leaving 15 bases between them. Looked up from germline, CDR1 is LNHNV and CDR2 is YYDKDF (reference sequence). Here the CDR3 DNA reads TGTGCCACCAGCAGTAGGGGTACAGGGTCTGGCTACACCTTC. It encodes CATSSRGTGSGYTF.

This chain joins TRBV5-4 and TRBJ1-1; 7 bases fit TRBD1. Trimming cost V 4 bases and J 0 bases; bases outside gene matches: 6. The CDR3 sequence is 15 residues long. Germline loops: CDR1 SGHNT, CDR2 YYREEE (reference sequence). The DNA of the CDR3 is TGTGCCAGCAGCCCGGGGACAGTCGTGAACACTGAAGCTTTCTTT. Translated, it gives CASSPGTVVNTEAFF.

This chain links TRBV7-2 with TRBJ1-2; 10 nucleotides align to TRBD1. CDR1 SGHTA and CDR2 FQGNSA come from the germline V gene. V shed 5 bases, J shed 8 bases, and the junction held 5 bases outside the gene matches. The CDR3 length is 13 residues. The CDR3 sequence is CASSQDRGGGYTF. For the CDR3, the DNA is TGTGCCAGCAGCCAGGACAGGGGGGGAGGCTACACCTTC.

The V and J genes are TRBV25-1 and TRBJ2-7; TRBD2 aligns across 9 bases. The J segment lost 6 bases and the V segment lost 3 bases, leaving 3 bases of the junction unmatched. Germline V gene data show CDR1 as MGHDK and CDR2 as SYGVNS. This CDR3 spans 13 amino acids. Here the CDR3 reads CASSELAGSEQYF. Written as DNA, the CDR3 is TGTGCCAGCAGTGAGCTAGCGGGAAGCGAGCAGTACTTC.

The chain links TRBV7-2 to TRBJ1-6; 9 positions agree with TRBD1. The trim removed 2 bases at V and 10 bases at J, leaving 6 bases unmatched. CDR3 length equals 15 residues. Germline CDR1 is SGHTA and CDR2 is FQGNSA. The CDR3 DNA is TGTGCCAGCAGCTTACTGAGACAGGGGGACTCACCCCTCCACTTT. It codes for CASSLLRQGDSPLHF.

This clone was recorded once. The chain is built from TRBV7-2 and TRBJ2-3, with 10 bases that match TRBD1. V was clipped by 5 bases and J by 4 bases; unmatched bases: 9. The CDR3 is 16 amino acids. CDR1 and CDR2 (germline): SGHTA, FQGNSA. As DNA, the CDR3 is TGTGCCAGCAGCCGCCGGGACAGGGGTTCGTCAGATACGCAGTATTTT. Translation: CASSRRDRGSSDTQYF.

The J gene is TRBJ2-7, the V gene TRBV7-6; 8 nucleotides align to TRBD1. This CDR3 spans 15 amino acids. The V segment lost 2 bases and the J segment 3 bases; nucleotides outside the gene matches: 6. CDR1 is SGHVS, CDR2 FNYEAQ, per germline. CDR3 in amino acids: CASSLPGQEFYEQYF. Written as DNA, the CDR3 is TGTGCCAGCAGCTTACCGGGACAGGAGTTCTACGAGCAGTACTTC.

This chain joins TRBV7-3 and TRBJ2-5, with D possibly TRBD2 on 6 matching bases. Looked up from germline, CDR1 is SGHTA and CDR2 is FQGTGA. The CDR3 has 15 amino acids. The germline V and J ends were trimmed by 1 base and 7 bases, with 16 bases remaining between them. This CDR3 reads CASSLNGAQGGTQYF. The DNA of the CDR3 is TGTGCCAGCAGCTTAAACGGGGCTCAGGGAGGGACCCAGTACTTC.

The chain combines TRBV4-1 with TRBJ1-1, with unresolved D. Per germline, CDR1 MGHRA and CDR2 YSYEKL. This CDR3 is 15 amino acids long. Trimming left V 0 bases short and J 1 base short, with 9 bases between. CDR3 residues: CASSQEVAENTEAFF. As DNA, the CDR3 is TGCGCCAGCAGCCAAGAGGTAGCCGAGAACACTGAAGCTTTCTTT.

This sequence joins TRBV20-1 and TRBJ1-2; TRBD1 might be the D (6 bases). V was cut by 4 bases and J by 3 bases, with 6 bases left in between. The CDR3 extends over 11 amino acids. Germline-derived CDR1 and CDR2 are DFQATT and SNEGSKA (reference sequence). This CDR3 reads CSANRDYGYTF. CDR3 bases: TGCAGTGCTAACAGGGACTATGGCTACACCTTC.